These 6 T cell receptor beta chains share one sample of origin, sequenced in a study of blood T cell repertoires in COVID-19. Profiled with immunoSEQ multiplex PCR; TCRdb holds only in-frame clones, not every one. This table holds 90,000 to 150,000 clones, 81% found once. Sequencing used peripheral blood. These receptors were obtained from a human donor in a cohort sampled during active COVID-19.

The chain recombines TRBV10-3 with TRBJ2-1; 15 bases align to TRBD2. The CDR3 has 16 residues. CDR1 is ENHRY, CDR2 SYGVKD, per germline. The J segment lost 8 bases and the V segment lost 7 bases, leaving 9 bases of the junction unmatched. The CDR3, as DNA: TGTGCCATCAAGGGGTCGGGACTAGCGGGAGGCGATGAGCAGTTCTTC. Amino acids: CAIKGSGLAGGDEQFF.

The chain recombines TRBV29-1 with TRBJ1-1, with D possibly being TRBD1 (5 bases). The V gene's germline CDR1 is SQVTM and CDR2 ANQGSEA. The CDR3 is 14 amino acids. V lost 4 bases to trimming and J lost 0 bases, with 12 bases between them. The CDR3 nucleotides are TGCAGCGTTGCAGGGATTCGGATGAACACTGAAGCTTTCTTT. Amino acids: CSVAGIRMNTEAFF.

The chain recombines TRBV20-1 with TRBJ1-1; TRBD1 matches 7 bases. The CDR3 covers 10 residues. The J segment lost 10 bases and the V segment lost 6 bases, leaving 5 bases of the junction unmatched. Germline CDR1 and CDR2: DFQATT and SNEGSKA (reference sequence). The CDR3 loop reads CSARQGVAFF. The CDR3 DNA reads as TGCAGTGCCCGACAGGGCGTAGCTTTCTTT.

V is TRBV6-1 and J is TRBJ1-3; D ambiguous. The CDR3 sequence is 15 residues long. Deletions cut 2 bases from V and 1 base from J, with 9 bases between. CDR1 is MNHNS and CDR2 is SASEGT in the germline V gene. In DNA form, the CDR3 reads TGTGCCAGCAGTGAACGAACTGAATCTGGAAACACCATATATTTT. It translates to CASSERTESGNTIYF.

The V gene is TRBV9, the J gene TRBJ2-3, with D perhaps TRBD2 (6 bases). The CDR3 spans 16 residues. V was trimmed by 3 bases and J by 2 bases, leaving 16 bases between them. Germline CDR1 is SGDLS and CDR2 is YYNGEE. CDR3 DNA sequence: TGTGCCAGCAGCGGGGAGGTCACCAGATTCACAGATACGCAGTATTTT. Translated: CASSGEVTRFTDTQYF.

The V gene is TRBV4-3, the J gene TRBJ2-3, with a tentative D call TRBD2 (6 bases). This CDR3 is 15 amino acids long. V was cut by 0 bases and J by 5 bases, with 12 bases left in between. The germline CDR1 and CDR2 sequences are LGHNA and YSLEER. The CDR3 sequence is CASSQDAQGGDTQYF. The CDR3 DNA reads TGCGCCAGCAGCCAAGATGCGCAGGGAGGAGATACGCAGTATTTT.